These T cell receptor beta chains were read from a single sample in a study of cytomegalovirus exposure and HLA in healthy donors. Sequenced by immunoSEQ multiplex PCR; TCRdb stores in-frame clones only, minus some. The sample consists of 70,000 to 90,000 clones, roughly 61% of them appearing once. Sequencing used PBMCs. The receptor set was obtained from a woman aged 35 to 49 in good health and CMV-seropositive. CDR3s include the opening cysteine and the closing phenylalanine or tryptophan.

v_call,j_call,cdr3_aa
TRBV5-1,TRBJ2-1,CASSLAASGLYNEQFF
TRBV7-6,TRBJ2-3,CASSPSRGADTQYF
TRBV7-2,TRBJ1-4,CASSRGGALEKLFF
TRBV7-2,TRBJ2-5,CASSLAGGGETQYF
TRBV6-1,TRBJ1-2,CASSESGNSPYGYTF
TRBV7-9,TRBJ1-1,CASSQGSTGMNTEAFF
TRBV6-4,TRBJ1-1,CASSPDRGNTEAFF
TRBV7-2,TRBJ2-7,CASSLDGTGFYEQYF
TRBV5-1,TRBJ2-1,CASSLRSGGNNEQFF
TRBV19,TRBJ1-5,CASSRDPTSNQPQHF
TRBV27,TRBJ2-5,CASRTWDIQETQYF
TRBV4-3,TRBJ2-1,CASSQGQVYNEQFF
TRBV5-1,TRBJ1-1,CASTSRDLNTEAFF
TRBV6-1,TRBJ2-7,CASSEGRDYEQYF
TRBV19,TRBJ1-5,CASSVSMAGNQPQHF
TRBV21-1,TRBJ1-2,CASSKTGTGSSYGYTF
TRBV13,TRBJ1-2,CASSLNSWSRGYGYTF
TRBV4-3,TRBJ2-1,CASSQGLERAYNEQFF
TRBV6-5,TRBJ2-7,CASSSVRTSGSYEQYF
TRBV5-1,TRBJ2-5,CASSFDSEETQYF
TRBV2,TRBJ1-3,CASSDEGVLSGNTIYF
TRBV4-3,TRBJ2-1,CASSQDGSSGRVLFF
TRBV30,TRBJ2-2,CAWRELGGGRGSYSGELFF
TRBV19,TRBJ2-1,CASSIRSGGGYNEQFF
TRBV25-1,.,CASSEGGKISYEQYF
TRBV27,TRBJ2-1,CASTRTGGYNEQFF
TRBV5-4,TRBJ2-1,CASSSGLDPNEQFF
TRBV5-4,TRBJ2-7,CASSLGIRDRDYEQYF
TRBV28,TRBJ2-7,CASSSRDYVYEQYF
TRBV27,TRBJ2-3,CASSLPGGDTQYF
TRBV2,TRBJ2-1,CASSILAGVVEQFF
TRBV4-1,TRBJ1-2,CASSQEIWDNGYTF
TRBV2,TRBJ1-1,CASSAQGVGEAFF
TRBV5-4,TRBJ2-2,CASSFTGNTGELFF
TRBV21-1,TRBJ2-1,CASSKPGTYRIEGLEANEQFF
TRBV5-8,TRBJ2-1,CASSSLAGAYNEQFF
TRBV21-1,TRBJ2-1,CASSWRGGYNEQFF
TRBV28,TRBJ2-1,CASSSAGTSGRGAFF
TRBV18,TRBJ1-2,CASSPDRDYGYTF
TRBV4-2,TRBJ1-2,CASSQGTGVYGYTF
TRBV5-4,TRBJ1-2,CASSLSQGQAGYTF
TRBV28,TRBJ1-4,CASSYRAQGEKLFF
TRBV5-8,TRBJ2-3,CASSYGMLADTQYF
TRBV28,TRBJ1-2,CASRQGNYGYTF
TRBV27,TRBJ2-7,CASSFSGRSYEQYF
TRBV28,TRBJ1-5,CASSLGGQGDGQPQHF
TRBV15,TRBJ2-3,CATSRYRFTGNPDTQYF
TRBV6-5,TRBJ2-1,CASSYDGRGTTNEQFF
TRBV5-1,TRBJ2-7,CASSLATGTENEQYF
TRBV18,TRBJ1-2,CASSPLLGTGADGYTF
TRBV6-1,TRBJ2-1,CASSEVSAGEHEQFF
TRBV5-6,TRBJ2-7,CASSLVGSNYEQYF
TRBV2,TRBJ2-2,CASSVRSGQGDTGELFF
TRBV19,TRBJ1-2,CASSIQGANYGYTF
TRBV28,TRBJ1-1,CASRMVENTEAFF
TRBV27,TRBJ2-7,CASSPRTASYEQYF
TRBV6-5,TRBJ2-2,CASSYSPSGEAGELFF
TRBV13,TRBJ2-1,CASSPVPYNEQFF
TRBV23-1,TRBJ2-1,CASSQPGQGPCSYNEQFF
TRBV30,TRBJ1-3,CAWTKTDSGNTIYF